One sample yielded the 32 T cell receptor beta chains listed below, sequenced in a study of shared clonotypes between healthy human individuals. Repertoires were generated with immunoSEQ multiplex PCR, while TCRdb's copy carries only in-frame clones and drops some. The sample lists some 2.1 million clones, about 93% occurring once. Naive-designated CD8 cells lacked CD45RO, were positively enriched for CCR7, and omitted terminally differentiated effector memory CD45RA+ cells. Sequencing was carried out using naive CD8+ T cells from PBMCs. The source of these receptors is a man younger than 30 in good health. Some clones in this sample may be carry-over from other donors' samples.

The chain recombines TRBV7-8 with TRBJ2-1, with no clear D. Trimming pared 2 bases from V and 0 bases from J, leaving 17 bases between. The length of the CDR3 is 18 residues. Germline CDR1 SGHVS, CDR2 FQNEAQ. The CDR3 protein is CASSLRSVSDRSYNEQFF. The CDR3 nucleotides read TGTGCCAGCAGCTTACGTTCGGTGTCTGACCGCTCCTACAATGAGCAGTTCTTC.

A remark on this clone: The sample contains more than one DNA sequence encoding this CDR3. The chain carries TRBV7-9 and TRBJ1-3, with D uncertain. The length of the CDR3 is 13 residues. Trimming cost V 3 bases and J 0 bases, with 3 bases left between them. Germline V gene sequence: CDR1 SEHNR, CDR2 FQNEAQ (reference sequence). CDR3 loop: CASSFASGNTIYF. The CDR3 DNA reads TGTGCCAGCAGCTTTGCCTCTGGAAACACCATATATTTT.

This clone showed up just once. The DNA of the CDR3 is TGTGCCACCAATTACGACAGATTAAACAATGAGCAGTTCTTC. This codes for CATNYDRLNNEQFF. The chain is built from TRBV28 and TRBJ2-1; TRBD1 is a possible D gene (5 bases). The V gene lost 10 bases and the J gene lost 5 bases, with 18 bases spanning the gap. There are 14 residues in the CDR3. The germline V gene has CDR1 MDHEN and CDR2 SYDVKM.

This chain connects TRBV5-4 to TRBJ2-3; unclear D gene. The CDR3 is 13 amino acids. The V and J ends lost 4 bases and 7 bases respectively, with 13 bases between them. The germline V gene has CDR1 SGHNT and CDR2 YYREEE (reference sequence). This CDR3 reads CASSPGEANTQYF. CDR3 bases: TGTGCCAGCAGCCCAGGAGAAGCTAATACGCAGTATTTT.

The CDR3 is CASSVATSGNTGELFF. The CDR3 coding sequence is TGTGCCAGCAGCGTAGCCACTAGCGGGAACACCGGGGAGCTGTTTTTT. The gene calls are TRBV9 and TRBJ2-2, with TRBD2 matching over 8 bases. CDR1 is SGDLS and CDR2 is YYNGEE in the germline V gene. V gave up 0 bases and J gave up 1 base; unmatched junction bases: 2. CDR3 size: 16 residues.

This chain joins TRBV23-1 and TRBJ2-2; possible D gene TRBD1, 6 bases. TRBV23-1 is placed among ORFs of uncertain function. V lost 9 bases to trimming and J lost 6 bases, with 17 bases between them. The CDR3 has 14 residues. The CDR3 loop reads CARQGHQRAGELFF. CDR3 nucleotides: TGCGCCAGGCAGGGACACCAGAGGGCCGGGGAGCTGTTTTTT.

This clone has more than one count but fewer than ten. This sequence joins TRBV5-1 and TRBJ1-1, with D uncertain. CDR1 is SGHRS, CDR2 YFSETQ, per germline. The CDR3 sequence is 11 residues long. Trimming shortened V by 5 bases and J by 7 bases, and 9 bases separated the two germline ends. CDR3 DNA sequence: TGCGCCAGCAGGGGAATAGGTGAAGCTTTCTTT. Protein product: CASRGIGEAFF.

In regard to this clone: The identical CDR3 is also encoded by other nucleotide sequences in the sample. The genes are TRBV11-2 and TRBJ1-2; possibly TRBD1 for D (6 bases). Trimming removed 5 bases from V and 4 bases from J, with 11 bases in between. The CDR3 spans 13 residues. Germline CDR1 is SGHAT and CDR2 is FQNNGV. The CDR3: CASSPGQSYGYTF. CDR3 nucleotide sequence: TGTGCCAGCAGCCCTGGACAGTCCTATGGCTACACCTTC.

J is TRBJ1-1 and V is TRBV19; D perhaps matches TRBD1 (5 bases). This CDR3 comprises 13 residues. V was pared by 8 bases and J by 1 base, with 11 bases between. CDR1 is LNHDA and CDR2 is SQIVND in the germline V gene (reference sequence). The CDR3 loop reads CASAPGPNTEAFF. CDR3 DNA: TGTGCCAGTGCCCCGGGGCCGAACACTGAAGCTTTCTTT.

This rearrangement joins TRBV7-9 to TRBJ2-7, with D tentatively TRBD1 (6 bases). Trimming removed 2 bases at V and 4 bases at J, with 12 bases between. CDR3 length: 14 amino acids. Germline-derived CDR1 and CDR2 are SEHNR and FQNEAQ (reference sequence). CDR3 residues: CASSLPWTEYEQYF. Written as DNA, the CDR3 is TGTGCCAGCAGCTTACCCTGGACAGAGTACGAGCAGTACTTC.

This rearrangement joins TRBV19 to TRBJ1-1; no definite D call. V lost 3 bases to trimming and J lost 0 bases, with 26 bases between them. The CDR3 runs 20 residues. Germline V CDR1 and CDR2: LNHDA, SQIVND (reference sequence). The CDR3 DNA follows: TGTGCCAGTAGTATTAGTGGCTTGCTTGCTCCTCGAGGTTTGAACACTGAAGCTTTCTTT. Its protein product is CASSISGLLAPRGLNTEAFF.

The rearrangement links TRBV11-2 to TRBJ1-2; D call uncertain. The CDR3 sequence is 10 residues long. Deletions cut 0 bases from V and 13 bases from J, with 6 bases between. The germline V gene encodes CDR1 SGHAT and CDR2 FQNNGV. CDR3 residues: CASSLDGGTF. The CDR3 DNA reads as TGTGCCAGCAGCTTAGATGGTGGCACCTTC.

The chain links TRBV25-1 to TRBJ1-5; D call uncertain. Trimming cost V 2 bases and J 4 bases, with 9 bases left between them. There are 14 residues in the CDR3. Germline CDR1 reads MGHDK; CDR2 reads SYGVNS. The CDR3 loop is CASSEGDWNQPQHF. CDR3 nucleotides: TGTGCCAGCAGTGAAGGGGATTGGAATCAGCCCCAGCATTTT.

V usage is TRBV6-5 and J usage is TRBJ2-1, with a tentative D call TRBD2 (6 bases). V was clipped by 6 bases and J by 2 bases, with 11 bases between them. The CDR3 has 14 amino acids. Per the germline V gene, CDR1 is MNHEY and CDR2 is SVGAGI. CDR3 loop: CASRYREPYNEQFF. CDR3 DNA sequence: TGTGCCAGCAGGTATCGGGAGCCCTACAATGAGCAGTTCTTC.

The chain joins TRBV10-1 to TRBJ2-2; TRBD2 matches 10 bases. The junction had 3 bases not matched to a gene; V was cut back by 4 bases and J by 4 bases. CDR3 length: 15 amino acids. Germline V gene data show CDR1 as WNHNN and CDR2 as SYGVQD (reference sequence). The DNA of the CDR3 is TGCGCCAGCAGTGGGGCTAGCGGGAGCACCGGGGAGCTGTTTTTT. Translating it yields CASSGASGSTGELFF.

The V gene is TRBV4-2, the J gene TRBJ2-1; 11 nucleotides agree with TRBD2. The CDR3 extends over 19 amino acids. The germline V gene encodes CDR1 LGHNA and CDR2 YNFKEQ. The trim removed 0 bases at V and 3 bases at J, leaving 10 bases unmatched. CDR3 region: CASSQDQRLAGYFYNEQFF. The CDR3 DNA follows: TGTGCCAGCAGCCAAGATCAGAGACTAGCGGGATATTTCTACAATGAGCAGTTCTTC.

The chain is built from TRBV28 and TRBJ2-3; no reliable D call. Germline V gene data show CDR1 as MDHEN and CDR2 as SYDVKM. V lost 5 bases to trimming and J lost 6 bases, with 12 bases between them. There are 13 residues in the CDR3. The CDR3 nucleotides are TGTGCCAGCAGTCAACTGCTTCGGGATACGCAGTATTTT. Protein: CASSQLLRDTQYF.

CDR3 sequence (DNA): TGTGCCAGCAGCTCTCACAGGGTGTCCTACGAGCAGTACTTC. Protein product: CASSSHRVSYEQYF. V and J are TRBV13 and TRBJ2-7; tentative D call: TRBD1 (6 bases). Per the germline V gene, CDR1 is PRHDT and CDR2 is FYEKMQ (reference sequence). CDR3 length: 14 residues. The V and J ends lost 4 bases and 1 base respectively, with 11 bases between them.

The rearrangement links TRBV5-6 to TRBJ1-2; D call uncertain. Trimming removed 0 bases from V and 4 bases from J, with 13 bases in between. This CDR3 has 15 residues. CDR1 and CDR2 from the germline V gene are SGHDT and YYEEEE. CDR3 in DNA: TGTGCCAGCAGCTTGGGACCGTCAATACGCTATGGCTACACCTTC. Translated, it gives CASSLGPSIRYGYTF.

This clone was recorded once. The CDR3 sequence is CASSGQGDYEQYF. The CDR3 nucleotides are TGTGCCAGTTCCGGACAGGGAGATTACGAGCAGTACTTC. The chain recombines TRBV19 with TRBJ2-7, with 8 bases that match TRBD1. The CDR3 sequence is 13 residues long. The trim removed 8 bases at V and 4 bases at J, leaving 7 bases unmatched. Germline loops: CDR1 LNHDA, CDR2 SQIVND (reference sequence).

The V call is TRBV13, the J call TRBJ1-2, with TRBD1 identical over 9 bases. Losses at the gene ends were 6 bases for V and 0 bases for J; bases not matched to a gene: 11. The CDR3 contains 17 residues. Per germline, CDR1 PRHDT and CDR2 FYEKMQ (reference sequence). DNA of the CDR3: TGTGCCAGCAGTACTATCTGGGACAGGGATACTAACTATGGCTACACCTTC. It codes for CASSTIWDRDTNYGYTF.

This clone has a single count. Other DNA sequences in this specimen translate into the identical CDR3. V gene TRBV7-2 combines with J gene TRBJ1-3, with TRBD1 matching over 7 bases. The CDR3 runs to 14 residues. Per germline, CDR1 SGHTA and CDR2 FQGNSA. V gave up 4 bases and J gave up 0 bases; unmatched junction bases: 0. The CDR3 here is CASSWTGSGNTIYF. CDR3 DNA: TGTGCCAGCAGCTGGACAGGCTCTGGAAACACCATATATTTT.

V gene TRBV27 combines with J gene TRBJ1-2; D gene unclear. The CDR3 sequence is 13 residues long. The V gene lost 0 bases and the J gene lost 8 bases, with 10 bases spanning the gap. Germline V gene data show CDR1 as MNHEY and CDR2 as SMNVEV (reference sequence). The CDR3 DNA sequence: TGTGCCAGCAGTTTATCAGGGTTGAAGGGCTACACCTTC. Its protein product is CASSLSGLKGYTF.

The rearrangement joins TRBV27 to TRBJ1-5, with unresolved D. The CDR3 extends over 14 amino acids. CDR1 and CDR2 (germline): MNHEY, SMNVEV (reference sequence). V dropped 5 bases and J dropped 4 bases, with 12 bases sitting between them. CDR3 DNA sequence: TGTGCCAGCAGTCCCGCGGCGCCAAATCAGCCCCAGCATTTT. As protein: CASSPAAPNQPQHF.

This chain joins TRBV4-1 and TRBJ1-2; TRBD1 agrees at 9 bases. The J segment lost 2 bases and the V segment lost 0 bases, leaving 4 bases of the junction unmatched. The germline V gene has CDR1 MGHRA and CDR2 YSYEKL. The CDR3 sequence is 16 residues long. The CDR3 DNA sequence: TGCGCCAGCAGCCAAGATAGGGACAGGGTGAACTATGGCTACACCTTC. Translation: CASSQDRDRVNYGYTF.

The J gene is TRBJ1-5, the V gene TRBV28, with D unclear. CDR3 size: 15 residues. Trimming removed 10 bases from V and 3 bases from J, with 19 bases in between. The germline CDR1 and CDR2 sequences are MDHEN and SYDVKM. The CDR3 nucleotides read TGTGCCACCCTGGAAGGCAGCCAAATCAATCAGCCCCAGCATTTT. Translated, it gives CATLEGSQINQPQHF.

The chain combines TRBV6-5 with TRBJ2-7; 8 bases are a match to TRBD1. Germline loops: CDR1 MNHEY, CDR2 SVGAGI. The CDR3 runs 14 residues. Losses at the gene ends were 2 bases for V and 3 bases for J; bases not matched to a gene: 3. CDR3 loop: CASSYAGTGYEQYF. DNA for the CDR3: TGTGCCAGCAGTTACGCCGGGACAGGCTACGAGCAGTACTTC.

The gene calls are TRBV4-3 and TRBJ2-1; D unclear. V was pared by 4 bases and J by 4 bases, with 14 bases between. Germline lookup yields CDR1 LGHNA and CDR2 YSLEER. The CDR3 runs to 15 residues. The CDR3 loop is CASSLRTAPYNEQFF. The CDR3 nucleotides are TGCGCCAGCAGCCTACGGACGGCCCCATACAATGAGCAGTTCTTC.

The rearrangement links TRBV13 to TRBJ2-1; 10 nucleotides align to TRBD2. Germline CDR1 is PRHDT and CDR2 is FYEKMQ (reference sequence). This CDR3 has 16 residues. The V gene end was trimmed by 4 bases and the J gene end by 3 bases; junction bases not matched to a gene: 6. The CDR3 sequence: CASSSLTSGVYNEQFF. The CDR3 DNA sequence: TGTGCCAGCAGCTCCCTAACTAGCGGGGTCTACAATGAGCAGTTCTTC. Full variable domain (outside the CDR3, taken from reference TRBV13 and TRBJ2-1): AAGVIQSPRHLIKEKRETATLKCYPIPRHDTVYWYQQGPGQDPQFLISFYEKMQSDKGSIPDRFSAQQFSDYHSELNMSSLELGDSALYFCASSSLTSGVYNEQFFGPGTRLTVL.

The chain joins TRBV10-3 to TRBJ1-2; a possible D gene is TRBD1 (5 bases). The CDR3 length is 13 residues. Germline values: CDR1 ENHRY, CDR2 SYGVKD. Deletions cut 8 bases from V and 2 bases from J, with 12 bases between. The CDR3 reads CAIREAGNYGYTF. In nucleotides, the CDR3 is TGTGCCATCCGCGAGGCAGGGAACTATGGCTACACCTTC.

V and J are TRBV7-2 and TRBJ2-7; D is unclear. V was trimmed by 0 bases and J by 7 bases, leaving 10 bases between them. The CDR3 sequence is 13 residues long. CDR1 is SGHTA, CDR2 FQGNSA, per germline. The CDR3 region has the DNA TGTGCCAGCAGCTTAGCGAGTACGACAGAGCAGTACTTC. Encoded protein: CASSLASTTEQYF.

A remark on this clone: The sample contains more than one DNA sequence encoding this CDR3. The CDR3 DNA reads TGTGCCAGCTCTCCCGGGACAGAGAACACCGGGGAGCTGTTTTTT. Protein: CASSPGTENTGELFF. The chain couples TRBV7-8 to TRBJ2-2; 7 bases fit TRBD1. Losses at the gene ends were 8 bases for V and 1 base for J; bases not matched to a gene: 7. Germline values: CDR1 SGHVS, CDR2 FQNEAQ. The CDR3 is 15 amino acids.